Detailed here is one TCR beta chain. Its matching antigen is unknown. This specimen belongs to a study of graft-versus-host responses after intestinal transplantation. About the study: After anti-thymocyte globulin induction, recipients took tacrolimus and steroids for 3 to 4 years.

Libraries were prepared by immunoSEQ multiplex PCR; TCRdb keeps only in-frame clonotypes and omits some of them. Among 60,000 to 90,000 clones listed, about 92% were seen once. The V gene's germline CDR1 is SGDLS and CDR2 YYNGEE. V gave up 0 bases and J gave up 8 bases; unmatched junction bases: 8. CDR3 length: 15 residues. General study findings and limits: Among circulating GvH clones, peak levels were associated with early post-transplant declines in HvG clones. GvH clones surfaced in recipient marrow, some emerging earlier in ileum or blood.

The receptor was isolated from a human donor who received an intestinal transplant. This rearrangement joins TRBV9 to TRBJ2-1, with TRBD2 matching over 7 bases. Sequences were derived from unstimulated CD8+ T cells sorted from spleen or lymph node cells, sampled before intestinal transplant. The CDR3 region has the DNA TGTGCCAGCAGCGTAGAAGGCGGGGGAGGCGATGAGCAGTTCTTC. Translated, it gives CASSVEGGGGDEQFF. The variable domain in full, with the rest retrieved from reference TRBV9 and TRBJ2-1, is DSGVTQTPKHLITATGQRVTLRCSPRSGDLSVYWYQQSLDQGLQFLIQYYNGEERAKGNILERFSAQQFPDLHSELNLSSLELGDSALYFCASSVEGGGGDEQFFGPGTRLTVL.